This T cell receptor (beta chain) was captured by sequencing in a study of T cells after yellow fever vaccination. Overall study context: SMART-Seq v4 Ultra Low Input prepared libraries from low-cell fractions.

This clonotype appeared many times. Its matching antigen is unknown. TCRdb re-called the 5' RACE reads with MiXCR, one entry per CDR3 protein. The data show 95,000 to 150,000 distinct CDR3 sequences, more than 6.5% seen once. Whole-study findings and limits: In FACS-sorted repertoires, abundant clonotypes from the bulk population could appear as contaminants. A limited proportion of clonotypes was detected within both the CD4 and CD8 compartments.

The specimen was CD4+ T cells sorted from PBMCs, collected 10 days after the first yellow fever vaccination. The receptor's source is a man aged 18 to 35 who received the YFV17D yellow fever vaccine.

The CDR3 coding sequence is TGTGCCAGCAGCCCGGACGGATTAAATCAGCCCCAGCATTTT. Its translation is CASSPDGLNQPQHF. The V and J genes are TRBV7-2 and TRBJ1-5; no clear D gene. Germline values: CDR1 SGHTA, CDR2 FQGNSA. V shed 5 bases and J shed 4 bases, with 12 bases lying between them. This CDR3 contains 14 residues.